The next 29 T cell receptor beta chains were all read from a single sample in a study of regulatory T cells in long-lasting Graves disease. Regarding time point: persistent/refractory GD, antithyroid drugs over 5 years with positive TRAb. PBMC RNA was the source of the TCR library. Arm-PCR of CDR3 regions with iRepertoire HTBI primers generated TCR beta libraries. One entry per CDR3 protein results from TCRdb running MiXCR on the multiplex PCR reads. The repertoire consists of some 470,000 distinct CDR3 sequences, with 20% to 25% occurring once and the leading ten covering less than 9%. This specimen consisted of peripheral blood mononuclear cells (PBMCs), obtained when the disease was refractory, from a patient treated with antithyroid drugs. The origin of the receptors is a female donor with Graves disease.

About this clonotype itself: A much more abundant neighbour one base away suggests this may be a read error. The chain combines TRBV5-1 with TRBJ2-5; perhaps TRBD1 as D (6 bases). The CDR3 totals 15 residues. In germline, CDR1 is SGHRS, CDR2 YFSETQ. The CDR3 spells CAGSDLDRLQETQYF. CDR3 nucleotide sequence: TGCGCCGGCAGCGACCTGGACAGACTCCAAGAGACCCAGTACTTC.

For this clonotype: Since a much larger clone is just one base distant, this may be a read error. The J gene is TRBJ1-1, the V gene TRBV28; D is ambiguous. The germline V and J ends were trimmed by 5 bases and 2 bases, with 15 bases remaining between them. From germline, CDR1 is MDHEN and CDR2 SYDVKM. This CDR3 has 15 residues. The CDR3 sequence is CASSISINDNTEAFF. DNA of the CDR3: TGTGCCAGCAGTATTAGTATTAACGATAACACTGAAGCTTTCTTT. Combining the CDR3 with reference TRBV28 and TRBJ1-1 gives the whole variable domain DVKVTQSSRYLVKRTGEKVFLECVQDMDHENMFWYRQDPGLGLRLIYFSYDVKMKEKGDIPEGYSVSREKKERFSLILESASTNQTSMYLCASSISINDNTEAFFGQGTRLTVV.

This clonotype appeared many times. This chain connects TRBV12-5 to TRBJ2-7, with D possibly being TRBD1 (6 bases). The CDR3 is 15 amino acids. CDR1 is LGHNT, CDR2 FRNRAP, per germline. With 4 bases removed from V and 3 bases from J, the gap between germline ends came to 16 bases. CDR3: CASGSPFQGIYEQYF. Here the CDR3 DNA reads TGTGCTAGTGGTTCTCCTTTCCAGGGGATCTACGAGCAGTACTTC. Looking up the rest from reference TRBV12-5 and TRBJ2-7 gives the full variable domain: DARVTQTPRHKVTEMGQEVTMRCQPILGHNTVFWYRQTMMQGLELLAYFRNRAPLDDSGMPKDRFSAEMPDATLATLKIQPSEPRDSAVYFCASGSPFQGIYEQYFGPGTRLTVT.

Of note for this clonotype: This sequence may be a read error, since a much larger clone differs from it by one base. The chain couples TRBV6-1 to TRBJ2-5; no firm D call. CDR1 and CDR2 from the germline V gene are MNHNS and SASEGT. CDR3 length: 15 amino acids. Trimming left V 7 bases short and J 0 bases short, with 15 bases between. For the CDR3, the DNA is TGTGCCAGCACCGACCTCTATCACAACCAAGAGACCCAGTACTTC. Translating it yields CASTDLYHNQETQYF.

This clonotype appeared many times. This chain uses TRBV12-3 or TRBV12-4 with TRBJ2-5, with D hard to call. The CDR3 length is 13 residues. V lost 5 bases and J lost 0, with 7 bases in between. In DNA form, the CDR3 reads TGTGCCAGCAGTAAAGGACACCAAGAGACCCAGTACTTC. Amino acid sequence: CASSKGHQETQYF.

The chain combines TRBV20-1 with TRBJ1-1; D gene unclear. This CDR3 has 15 residues. The V gene's germline CDR1 is DFQATT and CDR2 SNEGSKA (reference sequence). V was trimmed by 3 bases and J by 1 base, leaving 15 bases between them. This CDR3 reads CSARYSGSWNTEAFF. The CDR3 DNA follows: TGCAGTGCTAGGTACTCCGGGAGCTGGAACACTGAAGCTTTCTTT.

In regard to this clonotype: Since a much larger clone is just one base distant, this may be a read error. The rearrangement joins TRBV11-1 to TRBJ1-4; D is perhaps TRBD1 (5 bases). Per the germline V gene, CDR1 is SGHAT and CDR2 is FQDESV (reference sequence). This CDR3 comprises 14 residues. Trimming took 7 bases from V and 8 from J, leaving 17 bases between them. The CDR3 nucleotides read TGTGCCAGCACACCAAGACGGGGCGAAGAAAAACTGTTTTTT. Its protein product is CASTPRRGEEKLFF. The full variable domain, with the rest looked up from reference TRBV11-1 and TRBJ1-4, is EAEVAQSPRYKITEKSQAVAFWCDPISGHATLYWYRQILGQGPELLVQFQDESVVDDSQLPKDRFSAERLKGVDSTLKIQPAELGDSAMYLCASTPRRGEEKLFFGSGTQLSVL.

As for this clonotype: A much bigger clone sits one base away, suggesting this may be a read error. The chain carries TRBV28 and TRBJ2-7, with TRBD1 matching over 7 bases. The CDR3 length is 13 residues. Looked up from germline, CDR1 is MDHEN and CDR2 is SYDVKM. CDR3 sequence: CASNLGGQYEQYF. The CDR3 nucleotides read TGTGCCAGCAATTTAGGGGGACAGTACGAGCAGTACTTC.

The V and J genes are TRBV19 and TRBJ1-5; D perhaps matches TRBD1 (5 bases). Germline values: CDR1 LNHDA, CDR2 SQIVND (reference sequence). The length of the CDR3 is 14 residues. The V and J ends lost 4 bases and 5 bases respectively, with 12 bases between them. The CDR3 sequence is CASSTRQYHQPQHF. DNA of the CDR3: TGTGCCAGTAGTACCCGACAGTACCATCAGCCCCAGCATTTT.

This clonotype was seen many times. The chain combines TRBV27 with TRBJ2-7; TRBD2 is a possible D gene (5 bases). From germline, CDR1 is MNHEY and CDR2 SMNVEV (reference sequence). There are 17 residues in the CDR3. Trimming left V 5 bases short and J 2 bases short, with 22 bases between. The CDR3: CASSPLSRLAGTYEQYF. The DNA for the CDR3 is TGTGCCAGCAGTCCTCTCTCCCGGCTAGCTGGCACCTACGAGCAGTACTTC.

The chain carries TRBV5-1 and TRBJ1-2, with TRBD1 identical over 9 bases. The CDR3 is made up of 14 amino acids. Trimming at V came to 5 bases and at J to 4 bases, leaving 6 bases not matched to a gene. Germline V gene sequence: CDR1 SGHRS, CDR2 YFSETQ. CDR3 sequence (DNA): TGCGCCAGCAGTAGAGGGACAGGGACCTATGGCTACACCTTC. Translating gives CASSRGTGTYGYTF.

This clonotype was picked up many times. This rearrangement joins TRBV6-5 to TRBJ1-4; 7 nucleotides match TRBD1. CDR3 size: 18 residues. Losses at the gene ends were 2 bases for V and 0 bases for J; bases not matched to a gene: 9. Germline CDR1 MNHEY, CDR2 SVGAGI. The CDR3 region is CASSYDRDSVATNEKLFF. CDR3 coding DNA: TGTGCCAGCAGTTACGATCGGGACAGCGTTGCAACTAATGAAAAACTGTTTTTT.

This sequence joins TRBV5-1 and TRBJ2-1; D possibly corresponds to TRBD1 (6 bases). The V end lost 0 bases, the J end lost 5 bases, and 9 bases lay between the germline ends. From germline, CDR1 is SGHRS and CDR2 YFSETQ. The CDR3 runs 14 residues. The CDR3 nucleotides are TGCGCCAGCAGCTTGGGACAGGACCACAATGAGCAGTTCTTC. Amino acid sequence: CASSLGQDHNEQFF.

The chain has TRBV29-1 and TRBJ1-2, with 8 bases lining up with TRBD1. The CDR3 runs 13 residues. V trimming: 2 bases; J trimming: 8 bases; junction bases outside the gene matches: 7. Per germline, CDR1 SQVTM and CDR2 ANQGSEA. CDR3 coding DNA: TGCAGCGTTGAACCAGGGGGCGAATCCGGCTACACCTTC. Translating gives CSVEPGGESGYTF.

This clonotype was seen ten or more times. The chain couples TRBV28 to TRBJ1-5; TRBD1 might be the D (6 bases). CDR3 length: 15 amino acids. The germline V gene has CDR1 MDHEN and CDR2 SYDVKM. The V end lost 5 bases, the J end lost 6 bases, and 17 bases lay between the germline ends. CDR3 DNA sequence: TGTGCCAGCAGTCAACAGGGAGGGATGGGTCAGCCCCAGCATTTT. This encodes CASSQQGGMGQPQHF.

The genes are TRBV29-1 and TRBJ2-4; D assignment may be TRBD1 or TRBD2 (5 bases each). Germline assignment: CDR1 SQVTM and CDR2 ANQGSEA. The CDR3 is 15 amino acids. V lost 0 bases, J lost 1 base, and 10 bases lay in between. Written as DNA, the CDR3 is TGCAGCGTTGAAGATTTGGGGGACGCCAAAAACATTCAGTACTTC. This codes for CSVEDLGDAKNIQYF.

This clonotype showed up just once. The V call is TRBV19, the J call TRBJ1-1; D might be TRBD1 (6 bases). Germline CDR1 and CDR2: LNHDA and SQIVND (reference sequence). Trimming left V 4 bases short and J 0 bases short, with 9 bases between. The CDR3 is 14 amino acids. CDR3 nucleotide sequence: TGTGCCAGTAGTAGACAGGTTTTGAACACTGAAGCTTTCTTT. This codes for CASSRQVLNTEAFF.

For this clonotype: Since a much larger clone is just one base distant, this may be a read error. The chain is built from TRBV11-1 and TRBJ2-7; 8 nucleotides align to TRBD2. The germline V gene encodes CDR1 SGHAT and CDR2 FQDESV (reference sequence). The CDR3 totals 13 residues. The CDR3 spells CASSREGSYEQHF. The CDR3 coding sequence is TGCGCCAGCAGCCGGGAGGGATCCTACGAGCAGCACTTC.

In its sample, this clonotype was seen a few times. The chain links TRBV4-1 to TRBJ1-2; D perhaps matches TRBD1 (6 bases). Trimming cost V 2 bases and J 8 bases, with 12 bases left between them. CDR1 is MGHRA and CDR2 is YSYEKL in the germline V gene. The CDR3 length is 13 residues. The CDR3 sequence: CASSQPGERGYTF. CDR3 nucleotides: TGCGCCAGCAGCCAACCAGGGGAGCGGGGCTACACCTTC.

This clonotype occurred many times. This chain links TRBV7-8 with TRBJ1-1; D uncertain. Per germline, CDR1 SGHVS and CDR2 FQNEAQ. The CDR3 length is 17 residues. Trimming shortened V by 5 bases and J by 0 bases, and 19 bases separated the two germline ends. The CDR3 DNA sequence: TGTGCCAGCAGCCTAAGGACCCCCCCAAGGGTGAACACTGAAGCTTTCTTT. Translated, it gives CASSLRTPPRVNTEAFF.

J is TRBJ1-2 and V is TRBV5-6; D unresolved. The V gene lost 4 bases and the J gene lost 1 base, with 14 bases spanning the gap. From germline, CDR1 is SGHDT and CDR2 YYEEEE. The CDR3 length is 15 residues. CDR3 residues: CASSQRPDINYGYTF. The DNA of the CDR3 is TGTGCCAGCAGCCAGAGGCCAGATATTAACTATGGCTACACCTTC.

This clonotype was observed at least ten times. At one boundary the junction diverges from the germline segment, which might be a read error. CDR3 bases: TGTGCCAGCAGTCAGGGGGGCTCCGGGGAGCTGTTTTTT. Translated, it gives CASSQGGSGELFF. The rearrangement joins TRBV4-3 to TRBJ2-2, with a weak D call TRBD1 (7 bases). CDR3 length: 13 residues. CDR1 is LGHNA, CDR2 YSLEER, per germline.

This clonotype was observed once. V gene TRBV7-9 combines with J gene TRBJ2-7; D perhaps matches TRBD2 (6 bases). Germline V CDR1 and CDR2: SEHNR, FQNEAQ (reference sequence). The CDR3 runs to 14 residues. V was cut by 5 bases and J by 1 base, with 12 bases left in between. Here the CDR3 DNA reads TGTGCCAGCAGCGCCCGGGACTTGTCCTACGAGCAGTACTTC. Its protein product is CASSARDLSYEQYF.

This sequence joins TRBV7-9 and TRBJ1-1; 9 nucleotides line up with TRBD1. V lost 5 bases to trimming and J lost 1 base; unmatched junction nucleotides: 8. From germline, CDR1 is SEHNR and CDR2 FQNEAQ (reference sequence). The CDR3 extends over 16 amino acids. In DNA, the CDR3 is TGTGCCAGCAGCCCCTCGACAGGGGGAACGAACACTGAAGCTTTCTTT. Amino acids: CASSPSTGGTNTEAFF.

This clonotype has just a few counts. CDR3 loop: CASSEGGGGAEAFF. The CDR3 nucleotides read TGTGCCAGCAGTGAAGGAGGTGGCGGAGCTGAAGCTTTCTTT. V and J are TRBV6-2 or TRBV6-3 and TRBJ1-1; D unresolved. The CDR3 runs to 14 residues. Germline assignment: CDR1 MNHEY and CDR2 SVGEGT. V was clipped by 5 bases and J by 6 bases, with 16 bases between them.

The rearrangement joins TRBV2 to TRBJ2-4, with D possibly being TRBD1 or TRBD2 (6 bases each). CDR1 and CDR2 from the germline V gene are SNHLY and FYNNEI. V lost 3 bases to trimming and J lost 7 bases, with 19 bases between them. The CDR3 length is 16 residues. CDR3 nucleotide sequence: TGTGCCAGCAGTGATCTAAGTCGGGGGCCATTGAACATTCAGTACTTC. This gives the protein CASSDLSRGPLNIQYF.

This clonotype was detected ten times or more. This chain connects TRBV12-5 to TRBJ1-1; possibly TRBD1 for D (5 bases). CDR3 length equals 14 residues. Trimming stripped 6 bases from V and 5 bases from J, with 16 bases between. Germline lookup yields CDR1 LGHNT and CDR2 FRNRAP. The CDR3 coding sequence is TGTGCTAGTGGCCTGACGGGGGTAAGGACTGAAGCTTTCTTT. This sequence encodes CASGLTGVRTEAFF.

V gene TRBV2 combines with J gene TRBJ2-3; 7 bases are a match to TRBD2. CDR3 size: 13 residues. The germline V gene has CDR1 SNHLY and CDR2 FYNNEI. The V and J ends lost 8 bases and 2 bases, in that order; junction bases with no gene match: 4. CDR3 amino acids: CASGRGVTDTQYF. CDR3 nucleotides: TGTGCCAGCGGCCGGGGGGTCACAGATACGCAGTATTTT.

This clonotype was detected only a few times. The genes are TRBV27 and TRBJ2-3; D possibly matches TRBD1 or TRBD2 (5 bases each). The germline V gene has CDR1 MNHEY and CDR2 SMNVEV (reference sequence). The V and J ends lost 1 base and 0 bases respectively, with 8 bases between them. The CDR3 loop spans 15 amino acids. CDR3: CASSLYGDSTDTQYF. Here the CDR3 DNA reads TGTGCCAGCAGTTTATATGGGGACAGCACAGATACGCAGTATTTT.